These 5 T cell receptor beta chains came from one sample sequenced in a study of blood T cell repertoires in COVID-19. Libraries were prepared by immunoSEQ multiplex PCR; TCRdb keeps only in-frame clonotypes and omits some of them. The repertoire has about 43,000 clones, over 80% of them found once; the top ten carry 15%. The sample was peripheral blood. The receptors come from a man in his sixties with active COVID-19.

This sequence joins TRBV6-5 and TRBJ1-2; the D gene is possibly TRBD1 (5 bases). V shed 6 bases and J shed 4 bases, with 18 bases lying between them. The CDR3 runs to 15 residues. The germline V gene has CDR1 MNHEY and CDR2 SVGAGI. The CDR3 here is CASSSTGLRRYGYTF. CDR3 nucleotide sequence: TGTGCCAGCAGCTCAACGGGACTCCGGCGCTATGGCTACACCTTC.

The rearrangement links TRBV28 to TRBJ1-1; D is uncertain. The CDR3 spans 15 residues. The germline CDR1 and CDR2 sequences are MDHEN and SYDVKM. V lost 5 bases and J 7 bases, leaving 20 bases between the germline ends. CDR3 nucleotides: TGTGCCAGCAGTCCCCGAGGGAGCAACCGACTTGAAGCTTTCTTT. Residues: CASSPRGSNRLEAFF.

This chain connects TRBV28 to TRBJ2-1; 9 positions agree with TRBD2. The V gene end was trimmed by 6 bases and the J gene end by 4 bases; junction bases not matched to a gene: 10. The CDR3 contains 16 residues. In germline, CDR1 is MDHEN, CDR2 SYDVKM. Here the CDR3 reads CASSSLLSGRYNEQFF. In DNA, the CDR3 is TGTGCCAGCAGCTCCCTACTAAGCGGGAGGTACAATGAGCAGTTCTTC.

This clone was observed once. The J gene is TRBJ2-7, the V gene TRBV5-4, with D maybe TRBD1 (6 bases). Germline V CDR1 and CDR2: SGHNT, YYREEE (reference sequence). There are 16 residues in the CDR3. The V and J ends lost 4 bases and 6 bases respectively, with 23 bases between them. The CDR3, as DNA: TGTGCCAGCAGCATCCAAGGGGGAAGGCGCTTTAGCGAGCAGTACTTC. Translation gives CASSIQGGRRFSEQYF.

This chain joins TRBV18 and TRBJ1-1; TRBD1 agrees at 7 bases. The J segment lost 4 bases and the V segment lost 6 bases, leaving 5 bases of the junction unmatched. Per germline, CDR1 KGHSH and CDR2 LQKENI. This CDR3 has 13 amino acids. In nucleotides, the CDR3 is TGTGCCAGCTCGCCGGACAGGCTCACTGAAGCTTTCTTT. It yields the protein CASSPDRLTEAFF.